Included here is one TCR beta chain sequence, with context. Given a much more abundant clone one base away, this may be a read error. The sample belongs to a study of glioma-infiltrating T cells. TCR alpha and beta CDR3 regions were amplified from RNA using iRepertoire nested multiplex PCR. TCRdb passed the multiplex PCR reads through MiXCR, listing each CDR3 protein once. The repertoire holds approximately 190,000 distinct CDR3 sequences, 30% to 40% seen once, with 20% to 25% in the top ten. The sample was glioma tissue, nonneoplastic brain tissue, or PBMCs (not recorded which). The receptor's source is a human donor with low-grade glioma or glioblastoma, undergoing nonglioma brain surgery, or in good health (not recorded which).

The DNA of the CDR3 is TGCTCCAGCAGCCAAAGGGACACAGATACGCAGTATTTT. Translation: CSSSQRDTDTQYF. V and J are TRBV4-1 and TRBJ2-3; no clear D gene. The germline V gene has CDR1 MGHRA and CDR2 YSYEKL. CDR3 length equals 13 residues.